A single sample gave rise to the 18 T cell receptor beta chains below, sequenced in a study of tumor-infiltrating lymphocytes in primary liver carcinoma. The authors made TCR beta cDNA from around 500 ng total RNA with a constant-region primer. Library construction for TCR beta comprised three nested multiplex PCR rounds performed with slightly modified ARM-PCR. Researchers ran the first two PCR rounds for roughly 10 cycles each with TRBV1-TRBV30 forward primers and a C-beta reverse primer. TCRdb used MiXCR to reprocess the multiplex PCR reads, holding one entry per CDR3 protein. The table has hundreds of thousands of distinct CDR3 sequences, 50% to 75% seen once; the top ten hold over 15%. Unsorted whole blood supplied the blood RNA, and germline DNA was isolated too. The sample comprised peripheral blood. The receptors shown here come from a woman under 40 with primary liver carcinoma and hepatitis B virus infection.

Ten or more counts support this clonotype. The genes are TRBV4-3 and TRBJ2-7; D is ambiguous. From germline, CDR1 is LGHNA and CDR2 YSLEER. V lost 1 base, J lost 1 base, and 11 bases lay in between. This CDR3 contains 15 residues. CDR3 residues: CASSQGFPTSYEQYF. DNA for the CDR3: TGCGCCAGCAGCCAAGGGTTCCCTACTTCCTACGAGCAGTACTTC.

Details on this clonotype: A clone one base away is much larger, so this may be a read error. The V and J genes are TRBV11-3 and TRBJ2-1; TRBD2 matches 7 bases. The CDR3 extends over 15 amino acids. Germline lookup yields CDR1 SGHNT and CDR2 YENEEA. CDR3 residues: CASSLGWEGFNERFF. The CDR3 coding sequence is TGTGCCAGCAGCTTAGGGTGGGAGGGATTCAATGAGCGGTTCTTC.

Notes on this clonotype: A much larger clone differs by one base, so this may be a read error. CDR3 coding DNA: TGTGCCAGCAGGCCTCGGGAGACAACTGAAGCTTCCTTT. This encodes CASRPRETTEASF. The chain links TRBV6-5 to TRBJ1-1; D is undetermined. This CDR3 has 13 residues. Germline V gene lookup returns CDR1 MNHEY and CDR2 SVGAGI.

For this clonotype: Germline and junction disagree at one end, which may indicate a read error. The CDR3 here is CVSRTSSYEQYF. CDR3 DNA: TGTGTCAGCCGGACTTCTTCCTACGAGCAGTACTTC. The J gene is TRBJ2-7, the V gene TRBV6-5; D is perhaps TRBD2 (5 bases). Germline CDR1 reads MNHEY; CDR2 reads SVGAGI. The CDR3 is made up of 12 amino acids.

This chain joins TRBV5-4 and TRBJ2-1; D is perhaps TRBD1 or TRBD2 (5 bases each). This CDR3 region has 15 residues. Germline loops: CDR1 SGHNT, CDR2 YYREEE (reference sequence). V shed 4 bases and J shed 5 bases, with 16 bases lying between them. The CDR3 spells CASSPTGLADNEQFF. The CDR3 region has the DNA TGTGCCAGCAGCCCTACGGGGCTAGCCGACAATGAGCAGTTCTTC.

V and J are TRBV11-2 and TRBJ2-7; no firm D call. In germline, CDR1 is SGHAT, CDR2 FQNNGV. Trimming took off 0 bases at V and 0 bases at J, with 9 bases between the two ends. This CDR3 has 15 amino acids. CDR3 coding DNA: TGTGCCAGCAGCTTAGAGTACTCCAGCTCCTACGAGCAGTACTTC. Its protein is CASSLEYSSSYEQYF.

Details on this clonotype: A much bigger clone sits one base away, suggesting this may be a read error. The V gene is TRBV29-1, the J gene TRBJ2-7, with 7 bases fitting TRBD2. CDR3 length: 12 amino acids. Germline V lookup: CDR1 SQVTM, CDR2 ANQGSEA. The CDR3 DNA reads TGCAGCGGGGGGACTACCTCCTACGTGCAGTACTTC. Its protein is CSGGTTSYVQYF.

The genes are TRBV12-3 or TRBV12-4 and TRBJ2-3; D may be TRBD1 or TRBD2 (6 bases each). V was cut by 7 bases and J by 2 bases, with 19 bases left in between. The CDR3 contains 16 residues. CDR3: CASKPRRGSVTDTQYF. The DNA for the CDR3 is TGTGCCAGCAAGCCCCGGAGGGGGTCGGTCACAGATACGCAGTATTTT.

This clonotype was counted between two and nine times. The J gene is TRBJ2-5, the V gene TRBV12-3 or TRBV12-4; D may match TRBD1 or TRBD2 (5 bases each). Trimming took 6 bases from V and 0 from J, leaving 17 bases between them. The CDR3 totals 16 residues. CDR3 amino acids: CASSYTGAGNQETQYF. The DNA of the CDR3 is TGTGCCAGCAGCTATACCGGGGCCGGTAACCAAGAGACCCAGTACTTC.

Details on this clonotype: A read error may be the cause here, since a much bigger clone is one base away. No conserved phenylalanine or tryptophan ends this CDR3, so it is likely a read error. The V and J genes are TRBV12-3 or TRBV12-4 and TRBJ2-3; D is possibly TRBD2 (5 bases). The CDR3 covers 14 residues. Trimming removed 7 bases from V and 1 base from J, with 12 bases in between. For the CDR3, the DNA is TGTGCCAGCACCAGGAATAGCGGCACAGATACGCAGTATTCT. This translates into CASTRNSGTDTQYS.

Comments on this clonotype: The junction does not match germline at one end; this may be a read error. The chain uses TRBV6-1 and TRBJ1-5; no clear D. Germline V gene lookup returns CDR1 MNHNS and CDR2 SASEGT. The CDR3 has 15 residues. The CDR3 DNA is TGTGCCAGCAGGAAAGGTTCAGCCAGCAATCAGCCCCTGCATTTT. Translating gives CASRKGSASNQPLHF.

Turning to this clonotype: The junction departs from germline at one end; a sequencing error may be responsible. This chain uses TRBV11-2 with TRBJ2-7, with 10 bases matching TRBD2. Per germline, CDR1 SGHAT and CDR2 FQNNGV. CDR3 length equals 17 residues. CDR3 DNA: TGTACCAGCAACCCTTCTCGAACTAGCGGGATTCGTGCCGAGCAGTACTTC. Translated: CTSNPSRTSGIRAEQYF.

The chain couples TRBV7-8 to TRBJ2-3, with 8 bases lining up with TRBD2. The germline V gene has CDR1 SGHVS and CDR2 FQNEAQ. The V and J ends lost 4 bases and 2 bases, in that order; junction bases with no gene match: 8. The CDR3 runs to 16 residues. The CDR3 DNA follows: TGTGCCAGCAGCTCAGAACCGGGAGGGCCCACAGATACGCAGTATTTT. Translating it yields CASSSEPGGPTDTQYF.

V and J are TRBV10-3 and TRBJ2-5; D is unresolved. The CDR3 is 12 amino acids. CDR1 and CDR2 from the germline V gene are ENHRY and SYGVKD. V gave up 4 bases and J gave up 2 bases, with 5 bases separating them. The CDR3 bases are TGTGCCATCAGTGGTCCACAAGAGACCCAGTACTTC. Translation: CAISGPQETQYF.

The chain recombines TRBV12-3 or TRBV12-4 with TRBJ2-1; D possibly corresponds to TRBD2 (6 bases). With 9 bases removed from V and 4 bases from J, the gap between germline ends came to 19 bases. CDR3 length equals 15 residues. This CDR3 is CASHPVRGSYNEQFF. The CDR3 DNA follows: TGTGCCAGTCATCCGGTTCGGGGGAGTTACAATGAGCAGTTCTTC.

On this clonotype itself: A read error may explain this, as a much larger clone is one base away. The chain links TRBV12-3 or TRBV12-4 to TRBJ2-2; D could derive from TRBD1 or TRBD2 (5 bases each). The CDR3 has 15 residues. V was trimmed by 5 bases and J by 5 bases, leaving 15 bases between them. CDR3 loop: CASSKPGPTTGELFF. The DNA for the CDR3 is TGTGCCAGCAGTAAACCGGGACCTACGACCGGGGAGCTGTTTTTT.

On this clonotype: Given a much more abundant clone one base away, this may be a read error. It is likely a read error, because the conserved phenylalanine at the end of the CDR3 is missing. The chain carries TRBV11-2 and TRBJ1-3; D may be TRBD1 (5 bases). V was cut by 8 bases and J by 0 bases, with 11 bases left in between. CDR1 is SGHAT, CDR2 FQNNGV, per germline. There are 14 residues in the CDR3. CDR3 amino acids: CASGRDLSGNTIYL. The CDR3 DNA follows: TGTGCCAGCGGCCGGGACCTCTCTGGAAACACCATATATCTT.

The chain carries TRBV5-4 and TRBJ2-2; a weak D match, TRBD2 (6 bases). The CDR3 has 15 amino acids. V was cut by 0 bases and J by 7 bases, with 13 bases left in between. Germline V lookup: CDR1 SGHNT, CDR2 YYREEE (reference sequence). The CDR3: CASSLGGEQGGELFF. The CDR3 region has the DNA TGTGCCAGCAGCTTGGGCGGGGAGCAAGGCGGGGAGCTGTTTTTT.